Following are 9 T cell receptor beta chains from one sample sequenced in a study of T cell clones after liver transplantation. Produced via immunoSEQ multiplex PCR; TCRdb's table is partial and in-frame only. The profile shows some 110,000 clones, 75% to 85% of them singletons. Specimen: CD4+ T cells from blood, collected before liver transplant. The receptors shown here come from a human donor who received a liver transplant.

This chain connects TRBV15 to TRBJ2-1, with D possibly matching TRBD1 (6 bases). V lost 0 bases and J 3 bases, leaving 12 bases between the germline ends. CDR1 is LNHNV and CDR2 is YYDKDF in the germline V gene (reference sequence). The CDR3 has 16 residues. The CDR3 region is CATSRDLGAGYNEQFF. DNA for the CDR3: TGTGCCACCAGCAGAGACCTGGGGGCGGGCTACAATGAGCAGTTCTTC.

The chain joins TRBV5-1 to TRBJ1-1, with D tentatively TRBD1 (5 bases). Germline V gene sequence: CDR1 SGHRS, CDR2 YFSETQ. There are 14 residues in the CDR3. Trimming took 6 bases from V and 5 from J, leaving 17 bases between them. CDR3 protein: CASTTTGLGTEAFF. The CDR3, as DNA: TGCGCCAGCACGACGACGGGGCTGGGGACTGAAGCTTTCTTT.

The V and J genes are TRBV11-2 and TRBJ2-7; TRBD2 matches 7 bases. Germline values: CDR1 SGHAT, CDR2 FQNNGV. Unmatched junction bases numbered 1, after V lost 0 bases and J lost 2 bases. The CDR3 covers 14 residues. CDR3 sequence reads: CASSLEAGTYEQYF. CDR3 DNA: TGTGCCAGCAGCTTAGAAGCGGGGACCTACGAGCAGTACTTC.

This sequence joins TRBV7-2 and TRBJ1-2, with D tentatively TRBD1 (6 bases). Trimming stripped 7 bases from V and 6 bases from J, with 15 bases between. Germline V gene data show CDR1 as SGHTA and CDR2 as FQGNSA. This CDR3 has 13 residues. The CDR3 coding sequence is TGTGCCAGCACCTCCCGGCAGGGGCATGGCTACACCTTC. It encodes CASTSRQGHGYTF.

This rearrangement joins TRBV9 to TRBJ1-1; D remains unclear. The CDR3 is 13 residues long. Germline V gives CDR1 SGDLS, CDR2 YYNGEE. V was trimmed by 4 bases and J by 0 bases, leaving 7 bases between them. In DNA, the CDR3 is TGTGCCAGCAGCCCAAGGATGAACACTGAAGCTTTCTTT. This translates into CASSPRMNTEAFF.

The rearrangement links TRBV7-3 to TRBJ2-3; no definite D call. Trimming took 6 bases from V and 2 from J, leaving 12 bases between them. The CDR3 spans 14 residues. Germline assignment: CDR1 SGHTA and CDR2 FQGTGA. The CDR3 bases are TGTGCCAGCAGTATAAGGCCTTTCACAGATACGCAGTATTTT. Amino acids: CASSIRPFTDTQYF.

As DNA, the CDR3 is TGTGCCAGTAGGTGGCGGGGGGGAAAAACGGCGTTAGATACGCAGTATTTT. Its protein product is CASRWRGGKTALDTQYF. The genes are TRBV19 and TRBJ2-3, with TRBD2 matching over 9 bases. This CDR3 is 17 amino acids long. Trimming took 6 bases from V and 5 from J; bases not matched to a gene: 15. Germline V gene sequence: CDR1 LNHDA, CDR2 SQIVND (reference sequence).

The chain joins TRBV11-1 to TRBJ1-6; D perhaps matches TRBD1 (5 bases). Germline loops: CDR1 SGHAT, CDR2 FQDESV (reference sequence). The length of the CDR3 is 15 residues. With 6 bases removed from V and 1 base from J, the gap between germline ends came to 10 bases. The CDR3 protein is CASRQRGSYNSPLHF. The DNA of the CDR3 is TGTGCCAGCAGACAACGGGGGTCCTATAATTCACCCCTCCACTTT. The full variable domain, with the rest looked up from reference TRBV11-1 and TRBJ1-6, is EAEVAQSPRYKITEKSQAVAFWCDPISGHATLYWYRQILGQGPELLVQFQDESVVDDSQLPKDRFSAERLKGVDSTLKIQPAELGDSAMYLCASRQRGSYNSPLHFGNGTRLTVT.

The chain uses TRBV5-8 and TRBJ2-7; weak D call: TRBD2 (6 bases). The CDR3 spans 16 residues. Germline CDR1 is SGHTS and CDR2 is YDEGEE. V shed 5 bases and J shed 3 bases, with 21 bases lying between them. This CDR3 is CASSARVGLPNYEQYF. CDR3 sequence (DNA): TGTGCCAGCAGTGCCCGGGTTGGACTACCTAACTACGAGCAGTACTTC.